The sequence of this T cell receptor (beta chain) was determined in a study of cytomegalovirus exposure and HLA in healthy donors. Study outcomes and limitations: For most TCR beta V segments, an earlier analysis put the productive rate at about 90% or about 30% of the time. Sequencing probably produced one cluster of sequence variants that were highly shared.

A remark on this clone: As yet, its antigen is unknown.

Trimming left V 5 bases short and J 7 bases short, with 17 bases between. The CDR3 covers 15 residues. Germline CDR1 reads SGHTA; CDR2 reads FQGNSA. Primers for the PCR totalled 60 Vbeta and 13 Jbeta. Using immunoSEQ multiplex PCR, the repertoire was profiled, and TCRdb retains in-frame clones only, with some absent. The table records about 200,000 clones, about 70% of them present only once. The sequence was collected from a man aged 35-49 years in good health and CMV-seropositive. Material: PBMCs. The chain combines TRBV7-2 with TRBJ1-4, with D perhaps matching TRBD1 (5 bases). The CDR3 nucleotides read TGTGCCAGCAGCCCAGATGCAGGGCGAACTGAAAAACTGTTTTTT. This translates into CASSPDAGRTEKLFF.